A single sample is the source of the 3 T cell receptor beta chains below, sequenced in a study of cytomegalovirus exposure and HLA in healthy donors. A multiplex PCR was run with 60 Vbeta primers and 13 Jbeta primers. The data were produced by immunoSEQ multiplex PCR, yet TCRdb's version contains in-frame clones alone and is incomplete. In the table there are roughly 200,000 clones, roughly 80% of which are singletons. Specimen: PBMCs. Source of these receptors: a man aged 25-40 years in good health and CMV-seronegative.

This chain links TRBV27 with TRBJ1-1; no reliable D call. Germline assignment: CDR1 MNHEY and CDR2 SMNVEV (reference sequence). V was cut by 1 base and J by 4 bases, with 16 bases left in between. This CDR3 has 16 amino acids. The CDR3 loop reads CASSLLYQAMSTEAFF. The CDR3 DNA sequence: TGTGCCAGCAGTTTATTATACCAGGCTATGAGCACTGAAGCTTTCTTT.

The rearrangement uses TRBV27 and TRBJ1-5; D is uncertain. Germline CDR1 and CDR2: MNHEY and SMNVEV (reference sequence). Trimming took off 2 bases at V and 4 bases at J, with 6 bases between the two ends. CDR3 length equals 13 residues. The CDR3 DNA reads as TGTGCCAGCAGTTTAGAGGTGAATCAGCCCCAGCATTTT. Protein: CASSLEVNQPQHF.

The V gene is TRBV5-6, the J gene TRBJ1-5; unclear D gene. Per the germline V gene, CDR1 is SGHDT and CDR2 is YYEEEE. Trimming removed 0 bases at V and 11 bases at J, with 12 bases between. The CDR3 loop spans 13 amino acids. The CDR3 region has the DNA TGTGCCAGCAGCTTGGGGCCCCTCGAGGCCCAGCATTTT. Protein product: CASSLGPLEAQHF. Based on the CDR3 plus reference TRBV5-6 and TRBJ1-5, the full variable domain is DAGVTQSPTHLIKTRGQQVTLRCSPKSGHDTVSWYQQALGQGPQFIFQYYEEEERQRGNFPDRFSGHQFPNYSSELNVNALLLGDSALYLCASSLGPLEAQHFGDGTRLSIL.